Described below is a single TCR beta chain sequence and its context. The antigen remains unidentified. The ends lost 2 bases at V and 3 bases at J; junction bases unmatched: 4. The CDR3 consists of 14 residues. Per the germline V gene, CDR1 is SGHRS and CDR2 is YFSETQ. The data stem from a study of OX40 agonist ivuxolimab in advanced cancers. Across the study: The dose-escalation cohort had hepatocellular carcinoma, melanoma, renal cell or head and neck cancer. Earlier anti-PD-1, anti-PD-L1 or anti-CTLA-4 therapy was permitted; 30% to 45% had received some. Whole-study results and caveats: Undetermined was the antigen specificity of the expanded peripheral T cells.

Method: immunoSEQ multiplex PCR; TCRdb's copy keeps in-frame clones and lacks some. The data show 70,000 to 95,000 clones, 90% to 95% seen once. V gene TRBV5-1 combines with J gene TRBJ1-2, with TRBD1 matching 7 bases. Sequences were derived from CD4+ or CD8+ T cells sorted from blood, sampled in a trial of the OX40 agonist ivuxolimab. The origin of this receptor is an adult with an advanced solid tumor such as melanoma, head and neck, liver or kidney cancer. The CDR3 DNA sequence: TGCGCCAGCAGCTTCAACAGGGGCGACTATGGCTACACCTTC. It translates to CASSFNRGDYGYTF.